This entry describes one TCR beta chain. The target antigen is unknown. Some clones are missing from TCRdb's copy, which holds only in-frame ones; the method was immunoSEQ multiplex PCR. Of approximately 45,000 clones in the sample, roughly 87% are singletons; the top ten hold 2% to 3%. Cyclophosphamide on days +3 and +4 followed busulfan-fludarabine conditioning and a marrow graft. This entry comes from a study of T cells after posttransplantation cyclophosphamide. The study, taken as a whole, reports: Recipient CMV seropositivity and CMV reactivation strongly tracked TRB clonality.

This clonotype was sampled from a male patient aged 55 to 69 who received an allogeneic stem cell transplant from a related donor and was CMV-positive. The graft donor may account for some of the T cells. This sample comprised PBMCs, obtained around 67 days after allogeneic stem cell transplant with posttransplant cyclophosphamide.

DNA of the CDR3: TGTGCCAGCAGCCCACGACAGGCTATCTACGAGCAGTACTTC. Its translation: CASSPRQAIYEQYF. The V gene is TRBV7-9, the J gene TRBJ2-7; D may be TRBD1 (6 bases). Germline loops: CDR1 SEHNR, CDR2 FQNEAQ (reference sequence). Trimming left V 5 bases short and J 3 bases short, with 14 bases between. There are 14 residues in the CDR3.